These 28 T cell receptor beta chains were sequenced from one sample in a study of early T cells in non-severe SARS-CoV-2 infection. TCRdb analysed the 5' RACE reads with MiXCR anew, one entry per CDR3 protein. The sample consists of around 25,000 distinct CDR3 sequences, 4.5% to 7% of them appearing once. The sequencing input was whole blood. These receptors originate from an adult who was a healthcare worker with PCR-confirmed SARS-CoV-2 infection or an uninfected control (not recorded which).

This clonotype appeared many times. V usage is TRBV7-9 and J usage is TRBJ2-6, with TRBD1 matching over 9 bases. Germline V gene data show CDR1 as SEHNR and CDR2 as FQNEAQ (reference sequence). Trimming took 5 bases from V and 0 from J; bases not matched to a gene: 14. The CDR3 contains 20 residues. Written as DNA, the CDR3 is TGTGCCAGCAGCCACCTCGACCGGGACAGGGTTACCTCTGGGGCCAACGTCCTGACTTTC. Its protein product is CASSHLDRDRVTSGANVLTF.

This clonotype was seen a few times. The rearrangement joins TRBV6-2 or TRBV6-3 to TRBJ1-2, with unresolved D. This CDR3 region has 12 residues. The germline V and J ends were trimmed by 5 bases and 4 bases, with 8 bases remaining between them. Per germline, CDR1 MNHEY and CDR2 SVGEGT. The CDR3 nucleotides are TGTGCCAGCAGTCAGAATAGCTATGGCTACACCTTC. Residues: CASSQNSYGYTF.

This clonotype showed up just a few times. This rearrangement joins TRBV28 to TRBJ1-1; D is undetermined. The CDR3 totals 14 residues. Trimming pared 6 bases from V and 1 base from J, leaving 12 bases between. CDR1 is MDHEN and CDR2 is SYDVKM in the germline V gene. As DNA, the CDR3 is TGTGCCAGCAGACCCGGAGGGAGGAACACTGAAGCTTTCTTT. Amino acids: CASRPGGRNTEAFF.

The chain's CDR3 is CASNRVSNQPQHF. CDR3 nucleotides: TGTGCCAGCAATAGGGTCAGCAATCAGCCCCAGCATTTT. J is TRBJ1-5 and V is TRBV6-6; unclear D gene. Germline-derived CDR1 and CDR2 are MNHNY and SVGAGI (reference sequence). The CDR3 loop spans 13 amino acids. Trimming left V 7 bases short and J 1 base short, with 8 bases between.

V usage is TRBV12-3 or TRBV12-4 and J usage is TRBJ2-5; TRBD2 matches at 9 bases. The CDR3 spans 16 residues. Germline trimming cut 2 bases from V and 6 bases from J; bases unmatched to any gene: 10. In DNA, the CDR3 is TGTGCCAGCAGTTTACGTCTGCGGGGGGGCGGACAGACCCAGTACTTC. Translated, it gives CASSLRLRGGGQTQYF.

This clonotype occurred a few times. V and J are TRBV29-1 and TRBJ2-1; maybe TRBD2 (5 bases). Germline V gives CDR1 SQVTM, CDR2 ANQGSEA. V was trimmed by 7 bases and J by 4 bases, leaving 17 bases between them. The CDR3 is 14 residues long. CDR3 nucleotide sequence: TGCAGCGCACTCCCGGGATTAGGGTACAATGAGCAGTTCTTC. It codes for CSALPGLGYNEQFF.

The chain uses TRBV12-3 or TRBV12-4 and TRBJ2-1; no definite D call. The CDR3 consists of 16 residues. Trimming cost V 5 bases and J 1 base, with 15 bases left between them. The DNA of the CDR3 is TGTGCCAGCAGTCCGGACCGCCGGGCGTCCTACAATGAGCAGTTCTTC. Translation: CASSPDRRASYNEQFF.

The rearrangement links TRBV6-2 or TRBV6-3 to TRBJ1-5, with a weak D call TRBD1 (6 bases). From germline, CDR1 is MNHEY and CDR2 SVGEGT. V was cut by 1 base and J by 3 bases, with 10 bases left in between. The CDR3 loop spans 15 amino acids. The DNA of the CDR3 is TGTGCCAGCAGTTACTTAACAGGGTTCAATCAGCCCCAGCATTTT. Residues: CASSYLTGFNQPQHF.

This clonotype was observed a handful of times. CDR3 loop: CASSQGQGGTEAFF. As DNA, the CDR3 is TGCGCCAGCAGCCAGGGACAGGGAGGTACTGAAGCTTTCTTT. V gene TRBV4-1 combines with J gene TRBJ1-1; 9 nucleotides match TRBD1. J gave up 5 bases and V 3 bases, and 4 bases lay outside the gene matches. Germline V gene sequence: CDR1 MGHRA, CDR2 YSYEKL. The CDR3 loop spans 14 amino acids.

This clonotype was counted between two and nine times. The chain combines TRBV2 with TRBJ2-7; 13 bases align to TRBD2. Losses at the gene ends were 6 bases for V and 3 bases for J; bases not matched to a gene: 8. The CDR3 length is 16 residues. CDR1 and CDR2 (germline): SNHLY, FYNNEI. The CDR3 coding sequence is TGTGCCAGCAGCGGAGGGACTAGCGGGACCTTCTACGAGCAGTACTTC. It yields the protein CASSGGTSGTFYEQYF.

The chain combines TRBV7-2 with TRBJ1-6; D possibly corresponds to TRBD1 (5 bases). V lost 0 bases and J 7 bases, leaving 13 bases between the germline ends. This CDR3 is 16 amino acids long. Germline CDR1 and CDR2: SGHTA and FQGNSA. The CDR3 DNA follows: TGTGCCAGCAGCTTAGCGCGGGGGGTCGGCAATTCACCCCTCCACTTT. Translation: CASSLARGVGNSPLHF.

This clonotype has a count of ten or more. V and J are TRBV5-4 and TRBJ2-3, with D maybe TRBD2 (5 bases). The CDR3 has 16 amino acids. The germline V and J ends were trimmed by 1 base and 0 bases, with 12 bases remaining between them. The germline V gene has CDR1 SGHNT and CDR2 YYREEE (reference sequence). CDR3 region: CASSLRGQSSTDTQYF. The CDR3 DNA reads as TGTGCCAGCAGCTTGAGAGGGCAGTCAAGCACAGATACGCAGTATTTT.

This clonotype was seen many times. The chain carries TRBV28 and TRBJ1-2; 7 bases fit TRBD1. Trimming at V came to 6 bases and at J to 0 bases, leaving 16 bases not matched to a gene. The CDR3 totals 18 residues. Per germline, CDR1 MDHEN and CDR2 SYDVKM. CDR3 in DNA: TGTGCCAGCAGGGGCCGGGACAGAAGACTAATAGCTAACTATGGCTACACCTTC. Protein: CASRGRDRRLIANYGYTF.

V is TRBV5-4 and J is TRBJ2-2; 7 bases are a match to TRBD2. Germline CDR1 is SGHNT and CDR2 is YYREEE (reference sequence). This CDR3 has 15 residues. Losses at the gene ends were 2 bases for V and 9 bases for J; bases not matched to a gene: 10. This CDR3 is CASSFQTAGRRELFF. The DNA for the CDR3 is TGTGCCAGCAGCTTTCAAACAGCGGGGAGGAGGGAGCTGTTTTTT.

This clonotype came up a few times. This chain links TRBV6-1 with TRBJ1-4; tentative D call: TRBD1 (6 bases). The germline V and J ends were trimmed by 4 bases and 8 bases, with 17 bases remaining between them. This CDR3 spans 15 amino acids. Germline loops: CDR1 MNHNS, CDR2 SASEGT. The CDR3 DNA reads TGTGCCAGCAGTGCCCAAGGGGGTCGAGGAGAAAAACTGTTTTTT. This encodes CASSAQGGRGEKLFF.

The genes are TRBV18 and TRBJ2-1; a weak D match, TRBD2 (5 bases). The CDR3 extends over 15 amino acids. Between the trimmed V and J ends, which lost 1 base and 2 bases, there was a span of 9 bases. Germline V gives CDR1 KGHSH, CDR2 LQKENI. The DNA of the CDR3 is TGTGCCAGCTCACCACGTCGGGAAGCCTACAATGAGCAGTTCTTC. The encoded protein is CASSPRREAYNEQFF.

This chain joins TRBV6-2 or TRBV6-3 and TRBJ2-6; TRBD1 matches 7 bases. Trimming cost V 5 bases and J 3 bases; bases outside gene matches: 19. CDR3 length: 20 residues. The germline CDR1 and CDR2 sequences are MNHEY and SVGEGT. CDR3 region: CASSRTLRQGMALGANVLTF. The CDR3 region has the DNA TGTGCCAGCAGTCGTACCCTAAGACAGGGTATGGCGCTTGGGGCCAACGTCCTGACTTTC.

V and J are TRBV7-2 and TRBJ2-1; 10 bases align to TRBD1. The CDR3 sequence is 15 residues long. From germline, CDR1 is SGHTA and CDR2 FQGNSA. Trimming took 4 bases from V and 3 from J; bases not matched to a gene: 3. CDR3 sequence (DNA): TGTGCCAGCAGCTCTTGGACAGGGGGCTACAATGAGCAGTTCTTC. This codes for CASSSWTGGYNEQFF.

Many counts were recorded for this clonotype. The chain recombines TRBV11-2 with TRBJ2-7, with D unresolved. V lost 1 base and J lost 2, with 12 bases in between. Germline CDR1 and CDR2: SGHAT and FQNNGV. The CDR3 loop spans 15 amino acids. Here the CDR3 reads CASSLVAPLAYEQYF. The CDR3 DNA is TGTGCCAGCAGCTTAGTGGCTCCGCTGGCCTACGAGCAGTACTTC. Full variable domain (outside the CDR3, taken from reference TRBV11-2 and TRBJ2-7): EAGVAQSPRYKIIEKRQSVAFWCNPISGHATLYWYQQILGQGPKLLIQFQNNGVVDDSQLPKDRFSAERLKGVDSTLKIQPAKLEDSAVYLCASSLVAPLAYEQYFGPGTRLTVT.

The chain joins TRBV10-2 to TRBJ1-1, with D hard to call. In germline, CDR1 is WSHSY, CDR2 SAAADI. The V and J ends lost 4 bases and 8 bases respectively, with 14 bases between them. The CDR3 consists of 13 residues. This chain's CDR3 is CASSGGSRAEAFF. The CDR3 nucleotides are TGCGCCAGCAGTGGGGGATCACGAGCGGAAGCTTTCTTT.

There are many counts of this clonotype. J is TRBJ1-2 and V is TRBV11-2; 7 bases map to TRBD1. V gave up 3 bases and J gave up 8 bases; unmatched junction bases: 9. Germline-derived CDR1 and CDR2 are SGHAT and FQNNGV. The CDR3 contains 14 residues. The CDR3 protein is CASSFSVQGSGYTF. The CDR3 DNA is TGTGCCAGCAGCTTTTCCGTACAGGGGTCCGGCTACACCTTC.

The chain carries TRBV2 and TRBJ2-1; D not certain. The CDR3 is 13 residues long. The germline CDR1 and CDR2 sequences are SNHLY and FYNNEI. Deletions cut 6 bases from V and 4 bases from J, with 10 bases between. CDR3 sequence (DNA): TGTGCCAGCAGGGTCGGGCTTTACAATGAGCAGTTCTTC. Its translation is CASRVGLYNEQFF.

This clonotype was found many times. The genes are TRBV4-1 and TRBJ2-7; TRBD1 aligns across 7 bases. V lost 4 bases to trimming and J lost 1 base; unmatched junction nucleotides: 4. Germline V gene sequence: CDR1 MGHRA, CDR2 YSYEKL. This CDR3 comprises 14 residues. As DNA, the CDR3 is TGCGCCAGCAGCCCGACGACAGGGTCCTACGAGCAGTACTTC. Its protein is CASSPTTGSYEQYF.

This clonotype was recorded at least ten times. This chain links TRBV7-8 with TRBJ2-3; D may correspond to TRBD1 or TRBD2 (6 bases each). Trimming pared 3 bases from V and 0 bases from J, leaving 13 bases between. The CDR3 totals 16 residues. The germline V gene has CDR1 SGHVS and CDR2 FQNEAQ. CDR3 loop: CASSLNEGGSTDTQYF. Here the CDR3 DNA reads TGTGCCAGCAGCTTGAATGAGGGGGGAAGCACAGATACGCAGTATTTT.

This clonotype was seen ten or more times. The gene calls are TRBV18 and TRBJ2-2; 7 bases align to TRBD1. The germline CDR1 and CDR2 sequences are KGHSH and LQKENI. The ends lost 6 bases at V and 4 bases at J; junction bases unmatched: 5. The CDR3 runs to 14 residues. The CDR3 bases are TGTGCCAGCTCCAGAGACAGGGCCACCGGGGAGCTGTTTTTT. Amino acid sequence: CASSRDRATGELFF.

This clonotype appeared many times. V and J are TRBV6-5 and TRBJ1-1; tentative D call: TRBD1 (5 bases). This CDR3 has 18 residues. Trimming removed 0 bases from V and 4 bases from J, with 21 bases in between. Germline lookup yields CDR1 MNHEY and CDR2 SVGAGI. The CDR3 spells CASSYSGRGSNAGTEAFF. The DNA for the CDR3 is TGTGCCAGCAGTTACTCAGGTCGGGGGTCCAATGCTGGCACTGAAGCTTTCTTT.

This chain links TRBV11-2 with TRBJ2-7, with a weak D call TRBD2 (6 bases). The ends were cut back, 3 bases at V and 2 bases at J, with 11 bases in the middle. Looked up from germline, CDR1 is SGHAT and CDR2 is FQNNGV. CDR3 size: 14 residues. The CDR3 DNA reads TGTGCCAGCAGCTTGGGGACTCAAGCCTACGAGCAGTACTTC. Its translation is CASSLGTQAYEQYF. The variable domain in full, with the rest retrieved from reference TRBV11-2 and TRBJ2-7, is EAGVAQSPRYKIIEKRQSVAFWCNPISGHATLYWYQQILGQGPKLLIQFQNNGVVDDSQLPKDRFSAERLKGVDSTLKIQPAKLEDSAVYLCASSLGTQAYEQYFGPGTRLTVT.

This clonotype was seen many times. The chain uses TRBV20-1 and TRBJ1-6; D is unclear. CDR3 length: 15 amino acids. V lost 6 bases and J lost 9, with 21 bases in between. In germline, CDR1 is DFQATT, CDR2 SNEGSKA (reference sequence). The CDR3 loop is CSAAIPTGYGSPLHF. The CDR3 DNA reads TGCAGTGCCGCCATTCCCACCGGGTATGGTTCACCCCTCCACTTT.